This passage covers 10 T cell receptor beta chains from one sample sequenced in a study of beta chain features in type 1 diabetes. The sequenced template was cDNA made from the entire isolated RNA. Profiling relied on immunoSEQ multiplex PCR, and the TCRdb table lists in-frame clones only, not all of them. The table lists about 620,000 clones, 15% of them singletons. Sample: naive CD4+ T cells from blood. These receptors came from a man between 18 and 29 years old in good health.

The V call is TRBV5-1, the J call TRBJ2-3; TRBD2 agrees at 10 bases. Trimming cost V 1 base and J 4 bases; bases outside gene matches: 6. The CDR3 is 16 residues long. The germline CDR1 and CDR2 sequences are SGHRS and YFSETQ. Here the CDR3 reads CASSLRAGGQPDTQYF. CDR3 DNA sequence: TGCGCCAGCAGCTTGCGAGCGGGGGGGCAGCCAGATACGCAGTATTTT. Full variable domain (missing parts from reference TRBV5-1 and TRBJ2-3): KAGVTQTPRYLIKTRGQQVTLSCSPISGHRSVSWYQQTPGQGLQFLFEYFSETQRNKGNFPGRFSGRQFSNSRSEMNVSTLELGDSALYLCASSLRAGGQPDTQYFGPGTRLTVL.

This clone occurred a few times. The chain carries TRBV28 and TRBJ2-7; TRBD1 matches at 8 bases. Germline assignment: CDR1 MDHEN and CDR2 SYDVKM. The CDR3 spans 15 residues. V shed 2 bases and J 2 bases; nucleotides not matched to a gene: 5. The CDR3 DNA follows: TGTGCCAGCAGTTTAGTCACAGGGGGTCCCTACGAGCAGTACTTC. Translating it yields CASSLVTGGPYEQYF.

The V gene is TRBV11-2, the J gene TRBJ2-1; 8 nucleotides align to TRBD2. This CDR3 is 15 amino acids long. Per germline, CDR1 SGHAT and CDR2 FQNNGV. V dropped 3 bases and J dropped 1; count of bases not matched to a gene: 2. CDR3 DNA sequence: TGTGCCAGCAGCTTGAGACTAGCGTCCTACAATGAGCAGTTCTTC. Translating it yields CASSLRLASYNEQFF.

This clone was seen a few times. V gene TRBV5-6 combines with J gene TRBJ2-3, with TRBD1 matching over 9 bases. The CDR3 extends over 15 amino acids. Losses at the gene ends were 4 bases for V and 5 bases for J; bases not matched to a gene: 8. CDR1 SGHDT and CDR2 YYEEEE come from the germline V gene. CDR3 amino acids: CASSRYRGQGDTQYF. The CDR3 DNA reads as TGTGCCAGCAGCAGATACAGGGGGCAGGGAGATACGCAGTATTTT.

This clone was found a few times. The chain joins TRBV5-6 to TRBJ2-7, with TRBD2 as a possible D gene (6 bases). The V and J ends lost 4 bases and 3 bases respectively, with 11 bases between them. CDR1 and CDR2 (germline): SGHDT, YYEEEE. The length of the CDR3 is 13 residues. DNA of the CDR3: TGTGCCAGCAGCGCGGGACGGGACTACGAGCAGTACTTC. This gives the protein CASSAGRDYEQYF.

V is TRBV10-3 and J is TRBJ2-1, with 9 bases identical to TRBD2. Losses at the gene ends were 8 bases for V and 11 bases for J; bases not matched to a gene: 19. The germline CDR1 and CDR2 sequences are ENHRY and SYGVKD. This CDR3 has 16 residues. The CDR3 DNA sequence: TGTGCCATCTCGTCTGCTAGCGGGGACCTTACAATGAAGCAGTTCTTC. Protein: CAISSASGDLTMKQFF.

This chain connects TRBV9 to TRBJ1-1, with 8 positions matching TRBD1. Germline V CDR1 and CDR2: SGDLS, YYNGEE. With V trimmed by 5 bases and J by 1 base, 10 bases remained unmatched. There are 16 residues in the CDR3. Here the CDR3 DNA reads TGTGCCAGCAGTGCTCGCGGTGGACAGGGGAACACTGAAGCTTTCTTT. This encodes CASSARGGQGNTEAFF.

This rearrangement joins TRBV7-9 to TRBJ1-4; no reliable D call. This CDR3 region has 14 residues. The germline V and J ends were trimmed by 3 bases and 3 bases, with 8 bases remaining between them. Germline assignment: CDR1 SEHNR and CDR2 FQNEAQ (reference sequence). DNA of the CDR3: TGTGCCAGCAGCTTGTATAGGGCTAATGAAAAACTGTTTTTT. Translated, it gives CASSLYRANEKLFF. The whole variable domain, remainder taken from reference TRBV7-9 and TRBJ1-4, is DTGVSQNPRHKITKRGQNVTFRCDPISEHNRLYWYRQTLGQGPEFLTYFQNEAQLEKSRLLSDRFSAERPKGSFSTLEIQRTEQGDSAMYLCASSLYRANEKLFFGSGTQLSVL.

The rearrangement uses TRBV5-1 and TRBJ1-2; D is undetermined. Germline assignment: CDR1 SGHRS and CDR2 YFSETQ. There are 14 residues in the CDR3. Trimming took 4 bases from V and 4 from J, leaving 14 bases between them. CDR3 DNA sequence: TGCGCCAGCAGCCCTTACCACCAAGGCTATGGCTACACCTTC. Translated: CASSPYHQGYGYTF.

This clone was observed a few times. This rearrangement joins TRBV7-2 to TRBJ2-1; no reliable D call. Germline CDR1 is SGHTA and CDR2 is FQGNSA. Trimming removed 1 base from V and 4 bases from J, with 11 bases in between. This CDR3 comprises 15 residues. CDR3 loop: CASSLVANEYNEQFF. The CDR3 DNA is TGTGCCAGCAGCTTAGTAGCTAATGAATACAATGAGCAGTTCTTC.